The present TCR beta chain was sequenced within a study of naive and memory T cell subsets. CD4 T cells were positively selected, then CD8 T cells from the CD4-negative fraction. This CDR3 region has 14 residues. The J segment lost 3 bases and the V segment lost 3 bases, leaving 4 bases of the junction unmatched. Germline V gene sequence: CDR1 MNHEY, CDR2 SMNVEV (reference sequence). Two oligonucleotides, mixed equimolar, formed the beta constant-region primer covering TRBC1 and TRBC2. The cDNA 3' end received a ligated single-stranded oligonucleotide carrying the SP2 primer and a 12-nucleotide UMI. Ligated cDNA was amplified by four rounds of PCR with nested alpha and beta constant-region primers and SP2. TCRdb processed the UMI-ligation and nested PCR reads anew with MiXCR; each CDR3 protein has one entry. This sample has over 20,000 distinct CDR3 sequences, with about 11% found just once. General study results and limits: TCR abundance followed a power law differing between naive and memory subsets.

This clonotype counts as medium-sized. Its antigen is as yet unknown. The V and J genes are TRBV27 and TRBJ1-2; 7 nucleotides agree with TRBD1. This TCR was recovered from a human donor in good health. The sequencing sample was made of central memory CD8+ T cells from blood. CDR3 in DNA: TGTGCCAGCAGTTTTTCAGGGGGTGACTATGGCTACACCTTC. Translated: CASSFSGGDYGYTF.